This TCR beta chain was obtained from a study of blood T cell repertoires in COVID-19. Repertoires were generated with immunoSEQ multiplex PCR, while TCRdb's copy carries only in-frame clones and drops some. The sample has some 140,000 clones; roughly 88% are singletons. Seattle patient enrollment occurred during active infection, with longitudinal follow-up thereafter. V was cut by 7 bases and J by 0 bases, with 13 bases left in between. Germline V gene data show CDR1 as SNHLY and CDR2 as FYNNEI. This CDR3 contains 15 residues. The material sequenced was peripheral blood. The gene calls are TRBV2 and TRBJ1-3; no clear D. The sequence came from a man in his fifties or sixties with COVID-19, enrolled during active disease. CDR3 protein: CASIRLVSSGNTIYF. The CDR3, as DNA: TGTGCCAGCATCAGACTGGTTAGCTCTGGAAACACCATATATTTT.